This T cell receptor (beta chain) was identified during a study of control samples from healthy donors and cancer patients. Measured with immunoSEQ multiplex PCR; TCRdb has only the in-frame clones, and not every one. The sample records 400,000 to 450,000 clones, roughly 90% being singletons. What was sequenced was PBMCs. The receptor's source is a middle-aged man with head and neck cancer.

Written as DNA, the CDR3 is TGTGCCAGCAGCGTCCGGGGTTCCTTGGGCACCGGGGAGCTGTTTTTT. Translated, it gives CASSVRGSLGTGELFF. The rearrangement uses TRBV9 and TRBJ2-2, with D possibly being TRBD2 (5 bases). CDR3 length equals 16 residues. Deletions cut 2 bases from V and 4 bases from J, with 15 bases between. Germline values: CDR1 SGDLS, CDR2 YYNGEE.